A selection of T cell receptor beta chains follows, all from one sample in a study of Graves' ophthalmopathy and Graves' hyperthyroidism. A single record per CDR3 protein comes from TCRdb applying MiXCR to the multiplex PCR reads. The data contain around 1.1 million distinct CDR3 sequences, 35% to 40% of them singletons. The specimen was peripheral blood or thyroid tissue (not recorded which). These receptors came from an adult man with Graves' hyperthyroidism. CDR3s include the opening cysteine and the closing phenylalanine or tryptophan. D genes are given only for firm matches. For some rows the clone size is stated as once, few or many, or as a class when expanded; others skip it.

CDR3 protein: CATSRGGTDNQPQHF; CDR3 DNA: TGTGCCACCAGCAGAGGAGGGACAGACAATCAGCCCCAGCATTTT; D gene: TRBD1; J gene: TRBJ1-5; V gene: TRBV15; clone size: few
CDR3 protein: CASSGNWDSEKLFF; CDR3 DNA: TGTGCCAGCAGCGGGAATTGGGATAGTGAAAAACTGTTTTTT; D gene: -; J gene: TRBJ1-4; V gene: TRBV2; clone size: many
CDR3 protein: CASRNPQGVFSGNTIYF; CDR3 DNA: TGTGCCAGCAGAAACCCACAGGGGGTCTTCTCTGGAAACACCATATATTTT; D gene: TRBD1; J gene: TRBJ1-3; V gene: TRBV12-3/TRBV12-4; clone size: -
CDR3 protein: CASSPGELAVRYEQYF; CDR3 DNA: TGTGCCAGCAGCCCCGGAGAGTTGGCAGTCAGATACGAGCAGTACTTC; D gene: -; J gene: TRBJ2-7; V gene: TRBV14; clone size: few
CDR3 protein: CASSDRDEQFF; CDR3 DNA: TGTGCCAGCAGTGACCGGGATGAGCAGTTCTTC; D gene: -; J gene: TRBJ2-1; V gene: TRBV25-1; clone size: -
CDR3 protein: CASSHRDSPYEQYF; CDR3 DNA: TGTGCCAGCAGCCACCGGGACAGTCCCTACGAGCAGTACTTC; D gene: TRBD1; J gene: TRBJ2-7; V gene: TRBV10-2; clone size: -
CDR3 protein: CASSAAREYRGYTF; CDR3 DNA: TGTGCCAGCAGCGCCGCCAGGGAATATCGGGGCTACACCTTC; D gene: -; J gene: TRBJ1-2; V gene: TRBV7-2; clone size: many
CDR3 protein: CSAKSYEQYF; CDR3 DNA: TGCAGTGCTAAATCCTACGAGCAGTACTTC; D gene: -; J gene: TRBJ2-7; V gene: TRBV20-1; clone size: many
CDR3 protein: CASKALGGLQETQYF; CDR3 DNA: TGTGCCAGTAAGGCTCTTGGGGGGCTCCAAGAGACCCAGTACTTC; D gene: -; J gene: TRBJ2-5; V gene: TRBV19; clone size: many
CDR3 protein: CATSRDRAVTGPDDTEAFF; CDR3 DNA: TGTGCCACCAGCAGAGATCGAGCGGTGACAGGGCCGGACGACACTGAAGCTTTCTTT; D gene: TRBD1; J gene: TRBJ1-1; V gene: TRBV15; clone size: many
CDR3 protein: CASGLFSENTEAFF; CDR3 DNA: TGTGCTAGTGGTTTGTTTTCGGAAAACACTGAAGCTTTCTTT; D gene: -; J gene: TRBJ1-1; V gene: TRBV12-3/TRBV12-4; clone size: -
CDR3 protein: CASKGGPGELFF; CDR3 DNA: TGTGCCAGTAAAGGAGGGCCCGGGGAGCTGTTTTTT; D gene: -; J gene: TRBJ2-2; V gene: TRBV19; clone size: -
CDR3 protein: CASSRGTENTGELFF; CDR3 DNA: TGTGCCAGCAGCCGGGGGACAGAGAACACCGGGGAGCTGTTTTTT; D gene: -; J gene: TRBJ2-2; V gene: TRBV9; clone size: many
CDR3 protein: CASSWTAYNSPLHF; CDR3 DNA: TGTGCCAGCAGTTGGACGGCCTATAATTCACCCCTCCACTTT; D gene: -; J gene: TRBJ1-6; V gene: TRBV25-1; clone size: few
CDR3 protein: CAISEGRAGGEQYF; CDR3 DNA: TGTGCCATCAGTGAAGGCAGGGCGGGCGGCGAGCAGTACTTC; D gene: -; J gene: TRBJ2-7; V gene: TRBV10-3; clone size: many
CDR3 protein: CASSEALDGYTF; CDR3 DNA: TGTGCCAGCAGTGAAGCGCTTGATGGCTACACCTTC; D gene: -; J gene: TRBJ1-2; V gene: TRBV6-1; clone size: -
CDR3 protein: CASSVGRSGGETQYF; CDR3 DNA: TGTGCCAGCAGCGTAGGGCGGTCTGGAGGAGAGACCCAGTACTTC; D gene: -; J gene: TRBJ2-5; V gene: TRBV9; clone size: many
CDR3 protein: CASSQDPPWMGTEAFF; CDR3 DNA: TGTGCCAGCAGCCAAGACCCCCCCTGGATGGGAACTGAAGCTTTCTTT; D gene: -; J gene: TRBJ1-1; V gene: TRBV3-1; clone size: -
CDR3 protein: CASSFTGGISGANVLTF; CDR3 DNA: TGTGCCAGCAGCTTTACAGGGGGCATCTCTGGGGCCAACGTCCTGACTTTC; D gene: TRBD1; J gene: TRBJ2-6; V gene: TRBV5-4; clone size: -
CDR3 protein: CATSARDRIIEKLFF; CDR3 DNA: TGTGCCACCAGCGCTCGGGACCGCATAATCGAAAAACTGTTTTTT; D gene: -; J gene: TRBJ1-4; V gene: TRBV15; clone size: few
CDR3 protein: CASSLTRTDFAGELFF; CDR3 DNA: TGCGCCAGCAGCCTTACTAGAACGGACTTCGCCGGGGAGCTGTTTTTT; D gene: -; J gene: TRBJ2-2; V gene: TRBV5-1; clone size: few
CDR3 protein: CASSFLPPGQGVTDTQYF; CDR3 DNA: TGTGCCAGCAGCTTCTTACCCCCGGGACAGGGGGTGACAGATACGCAGTATTTT; D gene: TRBD1; J gene: TRBJ2-3; V gene: TRBV7-2; clone size: -
CDR3 protein: CASSQDLGTSYEQYF; CDR3 DNA: TGCGCCAGCAGCCAAGACCTTGGGACGTCCTACGAGCAGTACTTC; D gene: -; J gene: TRBJ2-7; V gene: TRBV4-3; clone size: -
CDR3 protein: CASSFPRGDSKTQETQYF; CDR3 DNA: TGTGCCAGCAGCTTCCCTAGGGGGGACAGCAAGACTCAAGAGACCCAGTACTTC; D gene: -; J gene: TRBJ2-5; V gene: TRBV7-3; clone size: -
CDR3 protein: CASSPPPGTAQYF; CDR3 DNA: TGTGCCAGCAGTCCACCCCCCGGGACCGCGCAGTATTTT; D gene: -; J gene: TRBJ2-3; V gene: TRBV27; clone size: -
CDR3 protein: CASRLASSNYGYTF; CDR3 DNA: TGTGCCAGCAGGCTTGCGTCTAGTAACTATGGCTACACCTTC; D gene: -; J gene: TRBJ1-2; V gene: TRBV5-6; clone size: -
CDR3 protein: CASSPGLTVTGELFF; CDR3 DNA: TGCGCCAGCAGCCCCGGTCTTACCGTCACCGGGGAGCTGTTTTTT; D gene: -; J gene: TRBJ2-2; V gene: TRBV4-3; clone size: many
CDR3 protein: CASSHETGKETQYF; CDR3 DNA: TGCGCCAGCAGCCATGAGACAGGGAAAGAGACCCAGTACTTC; D gene: TRBD1; J gene: TRBJ2-5; V gene: TRBV4-3; clone size: many
CDR3 protein: CASLVTGATEAFF; CDR3 DNA: TGTGCCAGCTTAGTAACCGGGGCCACTGAAGCTTTCTTT; D gene: -; J gene: TRBJ1-1; V gene: TRBV25-1; clone size: -
CDR3 protein: CASSVFSPLHF; CDR3 DNA: TGTGCCAGCAGTGTCTTTTCACCCCTCCACTTT; D gene: -; J gene: TRBJ1-6; V gene: TRBV2; clone size: many
CDR3 protein: CSARSRGQNTEAFF; CDR3 DNA: TGCAGTGCTAGATCCAGGGGCCAGAACACTGAAGCTTTCTTT; D gene: -; J gene: TRBJ1-1; V gene: TRBV20-1; clone size: few
CDR3 protein: CARTGQGINNSPLHF; CDR3 DNA: TGTGCTAGGACGGGACAGGGGATAAATAATTCACCCCTCCACTTT; D gene: TRBD1; J gene: TRBJ1-6; V gene: TRBV25-1; clone size: -
CDR3 protein: CASSYSPESYGYTF; CDR3 DNA: TGTGCCAGCAGTTACTCACCAGAGAGCTATGGCTACACCTTC; D gene: -; J gene: TRBJ1-2; V gene: TRBV6-5; clone size: -
CDR3 protein: CSADTGGSDQPQHF; CDR3 DNA: TGCAGTGCTGATACAGGGGGCTCCGATCAGCCCCAGCATTTT; D gene: TRBD1; J gene: TRBJ1-5; V gene: TRBV20-1; clone size: many
CDR3 protein: CASSPGLAGEKLFF; CDR3 DNA: TGTGCCAGCAGTCCGGGACTAGCGGGCGAAAAACTGTTTTTT; D gene: -; J gene: TRBJ1-4; V gene: TRBV7-2; clone size: -
CDR3 protein: CASRTNPGTPTYGYTF; CDR3 DNA: TGTGCCAGCAGAACTAACCCAGGGACACCGACCTATGGCTACACCTTC; D gene: -; J gene: TRBJ1-2; V gene: TRBV7-2; clone size: many
CDR3 protein: CASSLDPGGPQHF; CDR3 DNA: TGTGCCAGCAGCTTAGATCCCGGAGGGCCCCAGCATTTT; D gene: -; J gene: TRBJ1-5; V gene: TRBV7-3; clone size: many